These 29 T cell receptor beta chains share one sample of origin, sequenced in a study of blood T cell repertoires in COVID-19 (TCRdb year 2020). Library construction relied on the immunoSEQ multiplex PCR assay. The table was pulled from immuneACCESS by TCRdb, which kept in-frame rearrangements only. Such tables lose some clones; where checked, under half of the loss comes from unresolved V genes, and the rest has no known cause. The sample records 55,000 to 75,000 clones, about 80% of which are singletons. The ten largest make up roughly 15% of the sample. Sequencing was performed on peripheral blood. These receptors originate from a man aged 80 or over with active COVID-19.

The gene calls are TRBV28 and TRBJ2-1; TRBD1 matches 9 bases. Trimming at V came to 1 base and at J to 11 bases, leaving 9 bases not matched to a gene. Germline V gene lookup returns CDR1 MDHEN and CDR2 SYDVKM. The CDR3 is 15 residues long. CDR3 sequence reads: CASSLLDRGQLKQFF. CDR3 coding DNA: TGTGCCAGCAGTTTATTGGACAGGGGACAACTTAAGCAGTTCTTC.

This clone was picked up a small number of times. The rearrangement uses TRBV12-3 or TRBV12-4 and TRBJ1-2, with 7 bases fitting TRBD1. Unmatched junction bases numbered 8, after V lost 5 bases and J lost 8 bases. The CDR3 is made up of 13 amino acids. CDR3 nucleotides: TGTGCCAGCAGTCACAACAGGGGCCGCGGCTACACCTTC. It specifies CASSHNRGRGYTF.

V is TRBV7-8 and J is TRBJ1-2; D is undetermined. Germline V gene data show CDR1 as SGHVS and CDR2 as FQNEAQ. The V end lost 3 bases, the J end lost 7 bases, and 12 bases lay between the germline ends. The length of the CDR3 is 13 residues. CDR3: CASSFESLSGYTF. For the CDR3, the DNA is TGTGCCAGCAGCTTCGAGAGTTTGTCTGGCTACACCTTC.

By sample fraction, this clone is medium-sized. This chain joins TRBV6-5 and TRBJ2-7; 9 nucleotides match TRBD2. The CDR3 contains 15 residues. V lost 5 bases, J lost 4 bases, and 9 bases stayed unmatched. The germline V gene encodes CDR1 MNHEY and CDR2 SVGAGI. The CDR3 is CASSRTAGGIYEQYF. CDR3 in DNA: TGTGCCAGCAGTCGGACGGCGGGAGGGATTTACGAGCAGTACTTC.

CDR3 DNA: TGTGCCAGCAGCTTGGCTGGAGGGAACACCATATATTTT. Translated: CASSLAGGNTIYF. V and J are TRBV5-4 and TRBJ1-3, with D uncertain. The CDR3 length is 13 residues. Per the germline V gene, CDR1 is SGHNT and CDR2 is YYREEE (reference sequence). V was cut by 0 bases and J by 7 bases, with 8 bases left in between.

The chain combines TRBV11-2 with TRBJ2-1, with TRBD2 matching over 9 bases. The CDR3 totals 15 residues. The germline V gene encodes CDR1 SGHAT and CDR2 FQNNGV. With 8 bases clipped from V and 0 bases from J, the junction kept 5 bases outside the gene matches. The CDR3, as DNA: TGTGCCAGCGGACTAGCGAAGAGCTCCTACAATGAGCAGTTCTTC. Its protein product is CASGLAKSSYNEQFF. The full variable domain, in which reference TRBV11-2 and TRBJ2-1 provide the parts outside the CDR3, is EAGVAQSPRYKIIEKRQSVAFWCNPISGHATLYWYQQILGQGPKLLIQFQNNGVVDDSQLPKDRFSAERLKGVDSTLKIQPAKLEDSAVYLCASGLAKSSYNEQFFGPGTRLTVL.

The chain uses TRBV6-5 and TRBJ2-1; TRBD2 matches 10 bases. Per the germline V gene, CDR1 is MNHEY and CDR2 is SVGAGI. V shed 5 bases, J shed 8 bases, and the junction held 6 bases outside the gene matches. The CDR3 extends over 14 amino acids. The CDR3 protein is CASSLAGAGDEQFF. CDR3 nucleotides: TGTGCCAGCAGTCTAGCGGGAGCTGGGGATGAGCAGTTCTTC.

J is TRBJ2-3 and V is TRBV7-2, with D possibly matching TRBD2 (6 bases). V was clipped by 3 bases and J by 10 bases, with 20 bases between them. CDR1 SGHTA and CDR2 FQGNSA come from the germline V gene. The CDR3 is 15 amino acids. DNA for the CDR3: TGTGCCAGCAGCTTTCGCGGGATCCCCTCCAATCCGCAGTATTTT. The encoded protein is CASSFRGIPSNPQYF.

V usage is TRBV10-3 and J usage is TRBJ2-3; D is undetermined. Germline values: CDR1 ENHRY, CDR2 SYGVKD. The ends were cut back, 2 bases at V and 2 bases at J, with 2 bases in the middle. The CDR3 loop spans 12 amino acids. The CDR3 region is CAISELTDTQYF. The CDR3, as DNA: TGTGCCATCAGTGAGCTCACAGATACGCAGTATTTT.

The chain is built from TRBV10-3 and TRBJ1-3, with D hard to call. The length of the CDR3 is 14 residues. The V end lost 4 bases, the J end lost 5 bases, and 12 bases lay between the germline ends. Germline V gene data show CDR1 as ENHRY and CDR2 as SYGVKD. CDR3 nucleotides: TGTGCCATCAGTGCCGGAGATTATAGAAACACCATATATTTT. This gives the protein CAISAGDYRNTIYF.

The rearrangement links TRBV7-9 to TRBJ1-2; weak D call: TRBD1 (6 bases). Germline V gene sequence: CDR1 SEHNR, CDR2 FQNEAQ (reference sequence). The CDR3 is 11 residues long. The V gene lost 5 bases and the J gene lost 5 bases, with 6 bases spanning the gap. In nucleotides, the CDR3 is TGTGCCAGCAGCCAGGGGTATGGCTACACCTTC. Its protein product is CASSQGYGYTF.

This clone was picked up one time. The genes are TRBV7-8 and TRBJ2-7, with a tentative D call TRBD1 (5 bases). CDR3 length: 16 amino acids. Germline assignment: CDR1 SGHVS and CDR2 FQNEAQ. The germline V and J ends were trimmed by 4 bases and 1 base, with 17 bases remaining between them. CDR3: CASSSSRGGRSYEQYF. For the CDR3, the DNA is TGTGCCAGCAGCTCCAGTAGGGGCGGCCGTTCCTACGAGCAGTACTTC.

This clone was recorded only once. CDR3 DNA: TGTGCCAGCAGCCAAGTGTCGCGTGGCTACACCTTC. Protein: CASSQVSRGYTF. J is TRBJ1-2 and V is TRBV3-1 (or the pseudogene TRBV3-2), with no clear D. Trimming stripped 1 base from V and 7 bases from J, with 7 bases between. Germline lookup yields CDR1 LGHDT and CDR2 YNNKEL (reference sequence). The CDR3 has 12 amino acids.

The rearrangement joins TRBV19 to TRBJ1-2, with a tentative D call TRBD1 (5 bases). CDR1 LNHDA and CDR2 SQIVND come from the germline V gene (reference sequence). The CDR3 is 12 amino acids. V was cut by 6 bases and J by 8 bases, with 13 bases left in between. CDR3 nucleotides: TGTGCCAGTAGAACGACAGCAGAAGGCTACACCTTC. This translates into CASRTTAEGYTF.

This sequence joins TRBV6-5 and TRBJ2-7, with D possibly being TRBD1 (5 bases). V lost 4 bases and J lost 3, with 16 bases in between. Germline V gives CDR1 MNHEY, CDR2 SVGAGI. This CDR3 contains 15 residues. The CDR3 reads CASSWMNRGNYEQYF. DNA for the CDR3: TGTGCCAGCAGTTGGATGAATAGGGGAAACTACGAGCAGTACTTC.

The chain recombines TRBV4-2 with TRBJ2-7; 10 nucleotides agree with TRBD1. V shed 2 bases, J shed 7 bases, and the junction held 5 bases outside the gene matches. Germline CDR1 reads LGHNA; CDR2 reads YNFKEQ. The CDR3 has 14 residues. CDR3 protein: CASSQPGQGPEQYF. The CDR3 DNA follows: TGTGCCAGCAGCCAACCGGGACAGGGGCCAGAGCAGTACTTC.

CDR3 loop: CASDGTLTVGGYGYTF. DNA of the CDR3: TGTGCCAGCGACGGGACACTTACTGTAGGTGGCTATGGCTACACCTTC. This chain links TRBV28 with TRBJ1-2; a weak D match, TRBD1 (6 bases). Trimming left V 8 bases short and J 4 bases short, with 23 bases between. The CDR3 is 16 residues long. Germline V CDR1 and CDR2: MDHEN, SYDVKM.

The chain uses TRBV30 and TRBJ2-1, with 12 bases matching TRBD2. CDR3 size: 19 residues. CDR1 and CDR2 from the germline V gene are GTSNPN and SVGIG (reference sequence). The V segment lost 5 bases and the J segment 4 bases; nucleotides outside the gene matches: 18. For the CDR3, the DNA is TGTGCCTGGCAACGGGGGTTCGGGGCCACTAGCGGGAGGTACAATGAGCAGTTCTTC. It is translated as CAWQRGFGATSGRYNEQFF.

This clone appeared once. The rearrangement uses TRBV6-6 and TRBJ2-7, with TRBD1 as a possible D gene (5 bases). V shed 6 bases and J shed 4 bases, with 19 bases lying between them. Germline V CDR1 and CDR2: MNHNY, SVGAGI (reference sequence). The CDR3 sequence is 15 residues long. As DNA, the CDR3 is TGTGCCAGCAGGAATCCACAGGCTCTACAGTACGAGCAGTACTTC. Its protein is CASRNPQALQYEQYF.

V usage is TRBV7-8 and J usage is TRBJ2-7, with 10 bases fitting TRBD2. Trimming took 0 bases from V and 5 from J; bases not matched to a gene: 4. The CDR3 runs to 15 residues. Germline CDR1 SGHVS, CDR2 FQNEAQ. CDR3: CASSLALLAGDEQYF. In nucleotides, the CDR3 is TGTGCCAGCAGCTTAGCGTTGCTAGCGGGAGACGAGCAGTACTTC.

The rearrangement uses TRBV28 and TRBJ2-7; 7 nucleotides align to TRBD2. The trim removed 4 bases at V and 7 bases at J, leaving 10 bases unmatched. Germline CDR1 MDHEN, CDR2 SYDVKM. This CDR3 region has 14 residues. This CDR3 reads CASSWGTKAREQYF. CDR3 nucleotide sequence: TGTGCCAGCAGTTGGGGGACTAAGGCTCGGGAGCAGTACTTC.

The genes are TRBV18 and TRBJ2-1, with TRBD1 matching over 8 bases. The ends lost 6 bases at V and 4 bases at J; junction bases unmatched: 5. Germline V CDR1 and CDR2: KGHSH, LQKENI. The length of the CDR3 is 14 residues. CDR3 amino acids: CASSRQGMYNEQFF. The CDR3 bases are TGTGCCAGCTCCCGACAGGGGATGTACAATGAGCAGTTCTTC.

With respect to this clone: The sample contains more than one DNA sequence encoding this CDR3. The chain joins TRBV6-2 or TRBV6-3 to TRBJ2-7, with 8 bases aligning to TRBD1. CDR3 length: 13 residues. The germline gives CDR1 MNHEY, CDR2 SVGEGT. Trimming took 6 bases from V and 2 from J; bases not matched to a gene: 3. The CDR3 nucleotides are TGTGCCAGCAGCAGGACAGGGACCTACGAGCAGTACTTC. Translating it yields CASSRTGTYEQYF.

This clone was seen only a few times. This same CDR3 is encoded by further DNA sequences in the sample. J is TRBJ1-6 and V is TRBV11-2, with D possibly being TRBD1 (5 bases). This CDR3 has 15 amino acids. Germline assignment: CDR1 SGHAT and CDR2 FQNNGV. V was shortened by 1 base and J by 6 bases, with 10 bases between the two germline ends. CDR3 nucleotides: TGTGCCAGCAGCTTAGTGGGGAGGGGTAATTCACCCCTCCACTTT. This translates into CASSLVGRGNSPLHF.

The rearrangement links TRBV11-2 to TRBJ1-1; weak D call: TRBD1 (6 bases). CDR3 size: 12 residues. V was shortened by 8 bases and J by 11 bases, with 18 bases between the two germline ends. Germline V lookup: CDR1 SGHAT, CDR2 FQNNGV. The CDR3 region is CASANQGPLAFF. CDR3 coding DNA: TGTGCCAGCGCCAACCAGGGGCCGTTGGCTTTCTTT.

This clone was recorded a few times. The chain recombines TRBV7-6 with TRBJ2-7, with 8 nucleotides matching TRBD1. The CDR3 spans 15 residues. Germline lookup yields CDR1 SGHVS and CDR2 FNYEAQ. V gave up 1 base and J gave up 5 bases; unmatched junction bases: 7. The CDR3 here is CASSLGTGKKDEQYF. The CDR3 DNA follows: TGTGCCAGCAGCTTAGGGACAGGGAAAAAGGACGAGCAGTACTTC.

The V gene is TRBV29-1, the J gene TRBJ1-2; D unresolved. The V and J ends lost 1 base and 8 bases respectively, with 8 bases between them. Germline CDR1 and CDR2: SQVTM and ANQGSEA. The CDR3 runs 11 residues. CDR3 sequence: CSVEGAGGYTF. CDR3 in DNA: TGCAGCGTTGAAGGGGCGGGCGGCTACACCTTC. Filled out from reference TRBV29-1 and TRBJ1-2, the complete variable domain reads SAVISQKPSRDICQRGTSLTIQCQVDSQVTMMFWYRQQPGQSLTLIATANQGSEATYESGFVIDKFPISRPNLTFSTLTVSNMSPEDSSIYLCSVEGAGGYTFGSGTRLTVV.

The CDR3 region has the DNA TGTGCCAGCAGCCAAGGACTAGCGGGAGGGGAAGATACGCAGTATTTT. It translates to CASSQGLAGGEDTQYF. The V call is TRBV5-4, the J call TRBJ2-3; 15 nucleotides line up with TRBD2. Germline V gives CDR1 SGHNT, CDR2 YYREEE (reference sequence). CDR3 size: 16 residues. With V trimmed by 4 bases and J by 5 bases, 5 bases remained unmatched.

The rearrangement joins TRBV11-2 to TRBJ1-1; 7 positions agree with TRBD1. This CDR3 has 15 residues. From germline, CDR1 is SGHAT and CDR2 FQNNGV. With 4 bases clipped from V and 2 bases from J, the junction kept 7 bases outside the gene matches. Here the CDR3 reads CASSSTNRGNTEAFF. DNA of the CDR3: TGTGCCAGCAGCTCGACCAACAGGGGAAACACTGAAGCTTTCTTT.